This T cell receptor (beta chain) came from a study of blood T cell repertoires in COVID-19. Libraries were prepared by immunoSEQ multiplex PCR; TCRdb keeps only in-frame clonotypes and omits some of them. The data show approximately 360,000 clones, with around 90% seen just once and roughly 6.8% held by the top ten. The CDR3 totals 13 residues. The germline gives CDR1 SEHNR, CDR2 FQNEAQ (reference sequence). V lost 5 bases and J 7 bases, leaving 9 bases between the germline ends. The source is a man between 18 and 35 years old with active or convalescent COVID-19. The sample consisted of peripheral blood. The V and J genes are TRBV7-9 and TRBJ1-6; tentatively, D is TRBD1 (5 bases). The CDR3 here is CASSIPGNSPLHF. The CDR3 bases are TGTGCCAGCAGCATACCAGGGAATTCACCCCTCCACTTT. Full variable domain (missing parts from reference TRBV7-9 and TRBJ1-6): DTGVSQNPRHKITKRGQNVTFRCDPISEHNRLYWYRQTLGQGPEFLTYFQNEAQLEKSRLLSDRFSAERPKGSFSTLEIQRTEQGDSAMYLCASSIPGNSPLHFGNGTRLTVT.